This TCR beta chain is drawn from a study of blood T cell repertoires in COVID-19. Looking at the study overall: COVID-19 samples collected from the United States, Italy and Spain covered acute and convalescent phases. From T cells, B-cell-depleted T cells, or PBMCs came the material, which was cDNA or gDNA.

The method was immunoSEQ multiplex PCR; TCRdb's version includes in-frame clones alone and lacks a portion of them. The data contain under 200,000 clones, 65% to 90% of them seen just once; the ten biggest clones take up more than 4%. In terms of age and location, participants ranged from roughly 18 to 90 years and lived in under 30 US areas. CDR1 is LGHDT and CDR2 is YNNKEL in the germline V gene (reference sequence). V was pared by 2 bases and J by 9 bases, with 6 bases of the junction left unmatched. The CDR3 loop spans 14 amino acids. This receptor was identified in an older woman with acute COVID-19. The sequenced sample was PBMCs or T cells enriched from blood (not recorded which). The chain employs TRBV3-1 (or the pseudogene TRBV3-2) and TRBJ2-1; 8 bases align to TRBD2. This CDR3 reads CASSQKWSGSEQFF. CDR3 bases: TGTGCCAGCAGCCAAAAGTGGAGCGGGAGTGAGCAGTTCTTC.